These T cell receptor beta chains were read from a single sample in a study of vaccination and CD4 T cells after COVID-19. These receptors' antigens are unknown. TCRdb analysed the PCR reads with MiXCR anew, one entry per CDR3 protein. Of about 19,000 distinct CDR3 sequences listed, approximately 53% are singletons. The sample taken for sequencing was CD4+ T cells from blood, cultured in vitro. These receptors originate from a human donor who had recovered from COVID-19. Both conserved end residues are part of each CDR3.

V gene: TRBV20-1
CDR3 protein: CSASPGTVSSYEQYF

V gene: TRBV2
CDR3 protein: CASSAGQLSNQPQHF

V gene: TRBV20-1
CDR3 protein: CSARGGGRTGELFF

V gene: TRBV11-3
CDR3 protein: CASSLGRAEAFF

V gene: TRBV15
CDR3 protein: CATSRLQGLRSYGYTF

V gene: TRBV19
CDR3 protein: CASSIGWGSNTEAFF

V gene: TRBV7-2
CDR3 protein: CASSLQGVSSQPQHF

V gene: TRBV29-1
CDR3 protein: CSVEGQGTYNEQFF

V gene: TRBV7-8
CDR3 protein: CASSPQRSGRVGYTF

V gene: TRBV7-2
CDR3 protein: CASSSFPGARNSPLHF

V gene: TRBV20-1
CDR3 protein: CSAIERADQPQHF

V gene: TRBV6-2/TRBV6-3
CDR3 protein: CASSSTGPVDTEAFF

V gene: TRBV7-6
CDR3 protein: CASSTRINEQFF

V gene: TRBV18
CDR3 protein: CASSPRGGTDTQYF

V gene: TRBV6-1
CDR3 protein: CASSRTGHNQPQHF

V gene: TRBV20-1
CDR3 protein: CSAPRPLSEAFF

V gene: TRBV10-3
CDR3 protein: CAISEYSGTSKYF

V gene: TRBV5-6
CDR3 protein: CASSSRSSSYEQYF

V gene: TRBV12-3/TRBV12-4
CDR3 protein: CASSFLYGEGTEAFF

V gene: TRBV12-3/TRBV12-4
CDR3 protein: CASSPWEGRNTEAFF

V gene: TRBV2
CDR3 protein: CASLDVGTVTYEQYF

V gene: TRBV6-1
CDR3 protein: CASGKDRGVVRTF

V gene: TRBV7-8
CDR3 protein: CASSLREGHYEQYF

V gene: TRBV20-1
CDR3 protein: CSAGQNAGQGIGYTF

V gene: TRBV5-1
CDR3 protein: CASRGQPPTTDTQYF

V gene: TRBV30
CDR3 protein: CAWSVARGGYTF

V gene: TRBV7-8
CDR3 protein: CASSLVSMAGAYEQYF

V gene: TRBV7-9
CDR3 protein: CASSPGTGAPYEQYF

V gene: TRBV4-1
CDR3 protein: CASSPGGAGAVNQPQHF

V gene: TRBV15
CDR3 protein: CATSREPSYGYTF

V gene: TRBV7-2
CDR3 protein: CASSLKSGFPRNTIYF

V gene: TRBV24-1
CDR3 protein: CATSESPGYEQYF

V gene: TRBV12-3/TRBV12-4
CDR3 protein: CASSSPGTASYEQYF

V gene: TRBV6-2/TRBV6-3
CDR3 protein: CASSSGGRSYEQYF

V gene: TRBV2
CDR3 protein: CASRVETGLGYTF

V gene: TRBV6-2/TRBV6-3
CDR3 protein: CASSRGLGSNQPQHF

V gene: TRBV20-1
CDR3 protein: CSAAAGTSNYGYTF

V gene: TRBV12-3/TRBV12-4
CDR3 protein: CASSRTGSGYTF

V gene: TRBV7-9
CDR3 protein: CASSMTGGTQYF

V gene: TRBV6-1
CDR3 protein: CASSRGHSSYEQYF

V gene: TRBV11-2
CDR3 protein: CASSLALAGASGELFF

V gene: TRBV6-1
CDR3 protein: CAIGYEQYF

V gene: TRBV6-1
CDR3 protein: CASLNSLGGDEQYF

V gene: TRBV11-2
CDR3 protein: CASSRPGGGRIDRAEAFF

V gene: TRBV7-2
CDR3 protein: CASSLRLAGGHETQYF

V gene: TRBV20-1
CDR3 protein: CSARDFGETQYF

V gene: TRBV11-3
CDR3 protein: CASRETGMSYEQYF

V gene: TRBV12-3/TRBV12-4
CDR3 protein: CASSPRTSGSREQYF

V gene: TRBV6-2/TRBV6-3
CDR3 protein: CASSLGAGEAFF

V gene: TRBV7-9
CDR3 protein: CASSLGQGIYGYTF

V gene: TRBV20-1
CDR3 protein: CSATNIAGATDTQYF

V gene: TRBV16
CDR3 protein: CASSQSVQGASGYTF

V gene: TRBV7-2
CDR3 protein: CASSLSGQGSYGYTF

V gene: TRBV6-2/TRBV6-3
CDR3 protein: CATRAGGLSEQFF